Presented here are 28 T cell receptor beta chains from one specimen sequenced in a study of Ad26.COV2.S vaccination and SARS-CoV-2 variants. The table came from immunoSEQ multiplex PCR; TCRdb's copy has only in-frame clones and leaves some out. The sample includes over 200,000 clones, 85% to 90% of them seen just once. Sample treatment: around 19 received Ad26.COV2.S at low or high dose, single or two shots; roughly five received placebo; per-sample allocation not given. Collection of samples fell on day 63 after the first vaccine or placebo injection. The source was peripheral blood, collected in a trial of Ad26.COV2.S vaccine versus placebo. The receptors derive from a person aged 18-60 years who received the Ad26.COV2.S COVID-19 vaccine or a placebo.

The rearrangement links TRBV12-2 to TRBJ1-2; TRBD1 is taken as the D call from the table, unchecked against the DNA. TRBV12-2 constitutes a pseudogene. This CDR3 contains 17 residues. CDR3 DNA: TGTGCAAGTCGCTTAGAGAACGCAGGACAGAAAAACTATGGCTACACCTTC. It specifies CASRLENAGQKNYGYTF.

The chain employs TRBV7-2 and TRBJ2-7; unclear D gene. The V gene's germline CDR1 is SGHTA and CDR2 FQGNSA. The germline V and J ends were trimmed by 4 bases and 0 bases, with 4 bases remaining between them. The CDR3 is 12 residues long. The CDR3 sequence is CASSSSSYEQYF. DNA for the CDR3: TGTGCCAGCAGCTCAAGCTCCTACGAGCAGTACTTC.

The J gene is TRBJ1-1, the V gene TRBV28, with D possibly TRBD1 on 5 matching bases. V lost 4 bases, J lost 5 bases, and 26 bases lay in between. Germline V CDR1 and CDR2: MDHEN, SYDVKM. This CDR3 has 18 amino acids. The CDR3 nucleotides read TGTGCCAGCAGTTATTCCTTAATCGGGGCGACTCGGAGGACTGAAGCTTTCTTT. It codes for CASSYSLIGATRRTEAFF.

This rearrangement joins TRBV19 to TRBJ1-4; no clear D. CDR3 length equals 16 residues. Per the germline V gene, CDR1 is LNHDA and CDR2 is SQIVND (reference sequence). V lost 5 bases, J lost 0 bases, and 13 bases lay in between. The CDR3 here is CASSLGFRATNEKLFF. The DNA for the CDR3 is TGTGCCAGTAGTCTGGGGTTCCGAGCAACTAATGAAAAACTGTTTTTT. The full variable domain, with the rest looked up from reference TRBV19 and TRBJ1-4, is DGGITQSPKYLFRKEGQNVTLSCEQNLNHDAMYWYRQDPGQGLRLIYYSQIVNDFQKGDIAEGYSVSREKKESFPLTVTSAQKNPTAFYLCASSLGFRATNEKLFFGSGTQLSVL.

The V and J genes are TRBV27 and TRBJ1-2; D is unresolved. V dropped 2 bases and J dropped 0 bases, with 7 bases sitting between them. This CDR3 comprises 14 residues. Per the germline V gene, CDR1 is MNHEY and CDR2 is SMNVEV (reference sequence). CDR3 coding DNA: TGTGCCAGCAGTTTACGTCCGACTAACTATGGCTACACCTTC. Translating it yields CASSLRPTNYGYTF.

The chain recombines TRBV7-8 with TRBJ2-7, with a tentative D call TRBD1 (6 bases). The CDR3 is 14 residues long. CDR1 and CDR2 from the germline V gene are SGHVS and FQNEAQ. Trimming shortened V by 5 bases and J by 2 bases, and 13 bases separated the two germline ends. CDR3 residues: CASSPDRFPYEQYF. For the CDR3, the DNA is TGTGCCAGCAGCCCCGACAGGTTCCCCTACGAGCAGTACTTC.

This chain uses TRBV4-1 with TRBJ1-2, with a tentative D call TRBD1 (6 bases). The germline CDR1 and CDR2 sequences are MGHRA and YSYEKL. V shed 0 bases and J shed 1 base, with 18 bases lying between them. The CDR3 is made up of 18 amino acids. As DNA, the CDR3 is TGCGCCAGCAGCCAAGATGAGGGGGGGTCGGGGTTTAACTATGGCTACACCTTC. As protein: CASSQDEGGSGFNYGYTF.

The DNA of the CDR3 is TGTGCCAGCAGCGTAGGTGGGAGTGTATACAATGAGCAGTTCTTC. Residues: CASSVGGSVYNEQFF. V and J are TRBV9 and TRBJ2-1, with a tentative D call TRBD2 (5 bases). The V and J ends lost 0 bases and 4 bases respectively, with 11 bases between them. This CDR3 is built from 15 residues. Germline V gene data show CDR1 as SGDLS and CDR2 as YYNGEE. The full variable domain, completed using reference TRBV9 and TRBJ2-1, is DSGVTQTPKHLITATGQRVTLRCSPRSGDLSVYWYQQSLDQGLQFLIQYYNGEERAKGNILERFSAQQFPDLHSELNLSSLELGDSALYFCASSVGGSVYNEQFFGPGTRLTVL.

The genes are TRBV10-3 and TRBJ1-2; weak D call: TRBD1 (6 bases). Germline values: CDR1 ENHRY, CDR2 SYGVKD. This CDR3 is built from 13 residues. V lost 5 bases and J 3 bases, leaving 10 bases between the germline ends. CDR3 in amino acids: CAISRQADYGYTF. Here the CDR3 DNA reads TGTGCCATCAGTAGACAGGCGGACTATGGCTACACCTTC.

The chain uses TRBV30 and TRBJ1-1, with D uncertain. CDR3 size: 14 residues. Trimming pared 1 base from V and 0 bases from J, leaving 9 bases between. CDR1 is GTSNPN, CDR2 SVGIG, per germline (reference sequence). The CDR3 loop is CAWSDGRMNTEAFF. The CDR3 DNA sequence: TGTGCCTGGAGTGATGGGAGAATGAACACTGAAGCTTTCTTT. The entire variable domain, with the rest obtained from reference TRBV30 and TRBJ1-1, is as follows: SQTIHQWPATLVQPVGSPLSLECTVEGTSNPNLYWYRQAAGRGLQLLFYSVGIGQISSEVPQNLSASRPQDRQFILSSKKLLLSDSGFYLCAWSDGRMNTEAFFGQGTRLTVV.

This clone was counted a few times. The rearrangement uses TRBV27 and TRBJ1-4; D remains ambiguous. V lost 7 bases to trimming and J lost 5 bases, with 11 bases between them. Germline V gene data show CDR1 as MNHEY and CDR2 as SMNVEV (reference sequence). This CDR3 has 13 amino acids. The CDR3 loop is CASKGQRNEKLFF. CDR3 DNA sequence: TGTGCCAGCAAAGGGCAGCGAAATGAAAAACTGTTTTTT.

The gene calls are TRBV29-1 and TRBJ2-3; TRBD2 might be the D (6 bases). CDR3 size: 14 residues. The V end lost 4 bases, the J end lost 1 base, and 12 bases lay between the germline ends. Germline values: CDR1 SQVTM, CDR2 ANQGSEA. Here the CDR3 DNA reads TGCAGCGTTGTGAGGCGGGACCGCACAGATACGCAGTATTTT. Translation: CSVVRRDRTDTQYF.

The gene calls are TRBV3-1 (or the pseudogene TRBV3-2) and TRBJ2-3, with 9 bases aligning to TRBD2. CDR1 is LGHDT, CDR2 YNNKEL, per germline (reference sequence). The CDR3 has 13 residues. The V gene end was trimmed by 9 bases and the J gene end by 0 bases; junction bases not matched to a gene: 1. Written as DNA, the CDR3 is TGTGCCAGTAGCGGGGGTAGCACAGATACGCAGTATTTT. This translates into CASSGGSTDTQYF.

The V and J genes are TRBV29-1 and TRBJ2-7; D tentatively fits TRBD1 or TRBD2 (6 bases each). This CDR3 comprises 13 residues. Trimming stripped 1 base from V and 3 bases from J, with 10 bases between. Looked up from germline, CDR1 is SQVTM and CDR2 is ANQGSEA. The CDR3 region is CSVEGGTFYEQYF. CDR3 coding DNA: TGCAGCGTTGAAGGCGGGACATTCTACGAGCAGTACTTC.

The chain employs TRBV5-1 and TRBJ2-2; a weak D match, TRBD1 (5 bases). V was pared by 4 bases and J by 1 base, with 14 bases between. The CDR3 is 16 amino acids. The germline V gene encodes CDR1 SGHRS and CDR2 YFSETQ. The DNA of the CDR3 is TGCGCCAGCAGCAAGGGGCAGGTAATGAACACCGGGGAGCTGTTTTTT. It encodes CASSKGQVMNTGELFF.

This clone came up a few times. The V and J genes are TRBV7-9 and TRBJ1-1; 7 bases match TRBD1. The V gene's germline CDR1 is SEHNR and CDR2 FQNEAQ (reference sequence). The CDR3 is made up of 17 amino acids. Unmatched junction bases numbered 9, after V lost 2 bases and J lost 0 bases. The CDR3 DNA is TGTGCCAGCAGCTTAAGATCTTTGGGACAGCTGAACACTGAAGCTTTCTTT. This codes for CASSLRSLGQLNTEAFF.

The gene calls are TRBV6-4 and TRBJ2-2; D is unresolved. V was pared by 5 bases and J by 4 bases, with 14 bases between. Germline values: CDR1 MRHNA, CDR2 SNTAGT. CDR3 size: 15 residues. CDR3 residues: CASSPLGVGTGELFF. The CDR3 bases are TGTGCCAGCAGTCCCTTGGGTGTCGGCACCGGGGAGCTGTTTTTT.

This sequence joins TRBV24-1 and TRBJ2-1, with 11 bases that match TRBD2. This CDR3 contains 16 residues. Germline loops: CDR1 KGHDR, CDR2 SFDVKD. The V segment lost 1 base and the J segment 7 bases; nucleotides outside the gene matches: 5. The CDR3 DNA follows: TGTGCCACCAGTGATTTAACTAGCGGGAGCTGGAATGAGCAGTTCTTC. Translating it yields CATSDLTSGSWNEQFF.

V usage is TRBV5-6 and J usage is TRBJ2-1; D remains ambiguous. CDR1 is SGHDT, CDR2 YYEEEE, per germline. V lost 1 base and J 0 bases, leaving 2 bases between the germline ends. The CDR3 totals 13 residues. The CDR3 loop reads CASSLPSYNEQFF. The CDR3, as DNA: TGTGCCAGCAGCTTGCCCTCCTACAATGAGCAGTTCTTC.

The chain employs TRBV11-2 and TRBJ1-5, with TRBD1 as a possible D gene (5 bases). Trimming cost V 4 bases and J 11 bases, with 15 bases left between them. Germline CDR1 is SGHAT and CDR2 is FQNNGV. CDR3 length equals 13 residues. The DNA of the CDR3 is TGTGCCAGCAGCTCGGGGCAATCAGGGTCCCAGCATTTT. Amino acid sequence: CASSSGQSGSQHF.

This chain uses TRBV27 with TRBJ2-4; D may be TRBD1 or TRBD2 (5 bases each). The V end lost 2 bases, the J end lost 0 bases, and 20 bases lay between the germline ends. Germline CDR1 and CDR2: MNHEY and SMNVEV (reference sequence). This CDR3 spans 19 amino acids. CDR3 bases: TGTGCCAGCAGTTTACGGGGCTGGGACGGACCTCTAGCCAAAAACATTCAGTACTTC. As protein: CASSLRGWDGPLAKNIQYF.

CDR3 DNA sequence: TGTGCCACCCCGGGACAGGGGGCAAGGGGCACCGGGGAGCTGTTTTTT. Translated: CATPGQGARGTGELFF. The chain joins TRBV28 to TRBJ2-2, with TRBD1 identical over 12 bases. CDR1 is MDHEN, CDR2 SYDVKM, per germline. The ends lost 10 bases at V and 4 bases at J; junction bases unmatched: 10. There are 16 residues in the CDR3.

The J gene is TRBJ1-3, the V gene TRBV19; weak D call: TRBD1 (5 bases). Trimming left V 11 bases short and J 4 bases short, with 24 bases between. This CDR3 is built from 16 residues. Germline CDR1 and CDR2: LNHDA and SQIVND (reference sequence). As DNA, the CDR3 is TGTGCCCCCCACGACGGGGGGGGACCTTCCGGAAACACCATATATTTT. Translating it yields CAPHDGGGPSGNTIYF.

This chain joins TRBV29-1 and TRBJ2-2; D remains ambiguous. Trimming took 7 bases from V and 5 from J, leaving 14 bases between them. The CDR3 is 13 residues long. Germline V gene sequence: CDR1 SQVTM, CDR2 ANQGSEA. CDR3 region: CSAVEPQTGELFF. The CDR3 nucleotides are TGCAGCGCCGTGGAGCCGCAAACCGGGGAGCTGTTTTTT.

The V call is TRBV2, the J call TRBJ1-2; a weak D match, TRBD1 (6 bases). V lost 5 bases, J lost 6 bases, and 13 bases lay in between. This CDR3 is built from 13 residues. Per the germline V gene, CDR1 is SNHLY and CDR2 is FYNNEI. The CDR3 loop is CASSLGGRDGYTF. The DNA of the CDR3 is TGTGCCAGCAGTCTAGGGGGACGGGATGGCTACACCTTC.

This chain connects TRBV2 to TRBJ1-2; 9 nucleotides line up with TRBD1. The CDR3 loop spans 14 amino acids. In germline, CDR1 is SNHLY, CDR2 FYNNEI. J lost 2 bases, V lost 4 bases, and 2 bases had no gene match. In DNA, the CDR3 is TGTGCCAGCAGTGGTACAGGGGGCAACTATGGCTACACCTTC. Translating it yields CASSGTGGNYGYTF.

This chain links TRBV5-6 with TRBJ1-4, with D uncertain. The V gene's germline CDR1 is SGHDT and CDR2 YYEEEE. The CDR3 totals 14 residues. The V and J ends lost 0 bases and 4 bases respectively, with 7 bases between them. The CDR3 sequence is CASSLGTVNEKLFF. DNA for the CDR3: TGTGCCAGCAGCTTGGGGACGGTTAATGAAAAACTGTTTTTT.

The chain joins TRBV9 to TRBJ1-4, with 8 bases that match TRBD1. Losses at the gene ends were 0 bases for V and 1 base for J; bases not matched to a gene: 8. The CDR3 has 18 residues. The germline CDR1 and CDR2 sequences are SGDLS and YYNGEE. CDR3 amino acids: CASSVAMQGAGTNEKLFF. The CDR3 DNA sequence: TGTGCCAGCAGCGTAGCTATGCAGGGGGCTGGAACTAATGAAAAACTGTTTTTT.